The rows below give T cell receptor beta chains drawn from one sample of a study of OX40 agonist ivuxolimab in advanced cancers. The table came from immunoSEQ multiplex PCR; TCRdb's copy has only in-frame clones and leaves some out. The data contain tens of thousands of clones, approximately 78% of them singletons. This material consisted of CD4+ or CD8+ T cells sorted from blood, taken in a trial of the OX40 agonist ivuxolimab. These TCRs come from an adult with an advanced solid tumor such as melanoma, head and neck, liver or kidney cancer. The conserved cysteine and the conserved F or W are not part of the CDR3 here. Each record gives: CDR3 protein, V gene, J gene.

CDR3aa: ASSPISPSSYEQY; v_gene: TRBV18; j_gene: TRBJ2-7
CDR3aa: ASSIIPGTAQNEKLF; v_gene: TRBV19; j_gene: TRBJ1-4
CDR3aa: ASSSVRGAPNLNTGELF; v_gene: TRBV28; j_gene: TRBJ2-2
CDR3aa: ASSPTDRGRGYT; v_gene: TRBV28; j_gene: TRBJ1-2
CDR3aa: ASSYQTGEQF; v_gene: TRBV5-1; j_gene: TRBJ2-1
CDR3aa: ASSPGAGYGYT; v_gene: TRBV19; j_gene: TRBJ1-2
CDR3aa: ASSPGTGRYEQY; v_gene: TRBV6-6; j_gene: TRBJ2-7
CDR3aa: ASSPGLAADTQY; v_gene: TRBV5-1; j_gene: TRBJ2-3
CDR3aa: ASSLGQGARLRYGYT; v_gene: TRBV5-4; j_gene: TRBJ1-2
CDR3aa: ASSSGQLAYNAYEQY; v_gene: TRBV5-1; j_gene: TRBJ2-7
CDR3aa: ASSRAGTKSLAGNTIY; v_gene: TRBV5-4; j_gene: TRBJ1-3
CDR3aa: AISRGRSTDTQY; v_gene: TRBV10-3; j_gene: TRBJ2-3
CDR3aa: ASSRETSSPLH; v_gene: TRBV7-5; j_gene: TRBJ1-6
CDR3aa: ASRTGSDTGELF; v_gene: TRBV10-1; j_gene: TRBJ2-2
CDR3aa: ASSSYGYT; v_gene: TRBV10-1; j_gene: TRBJ1-2
CDR3aa: ASSQDREREAF; v_gene: TRBV7-2; j_gene: TRBJ1-1
CDR3aa: ASSDAYSNQPQH; v_gene: TRBV7-2; j_gene: TRBJ1-5
CDR3aa: ASSARVYGYT; v_gene: TRBV28; j_gene: TRBJ1-2
CDR3aa: ASSSLQANYGYT; v_gene: TRBV18; j_gene: TRBJ1-2
CDR3aa: ASSTGHYEQY; v_gene: TRBV5-1; j_gene: TRBJ2-7
CDR3aa: ASSLGRSPYGYT; v_gene: TRBV7-2; j_gene: TRBJ1-2
CDR3aa: ASRGGLAGVPDTQY; v_gene: TRBV7-2; j_gene: TRBJ2-3
CDR3aa: AWSVMAVNQPQH; v_gene: TRBV30; j_gene: TRBJ1-5
CDR3aa: ASSSRRTGTQETQY; v_gene: TRBV5-1; j_gene: TRBJ2-5
CDR3aa: ASSPRAGSSTDTQY; v_gene: TRBV18; j_gene: TRBJ2-3
CDR3aa: ASRIRDRGLTTGELF; v_gene: TRBV2; j_gene: TRBJ2-2
CDR3aa: ASSRAHYEQY; v_gene: TRBV5-1; j_gene: TRBJ2-7
CDR3aa: ASSLRGLGYT; v_gene: TRBV28; j_gene: TRBJ1-2
CDR3aa: ATGFTGRNQPQH; v_gene: TRBV19; j_gene: TRBJ1-5
CDR3aa: ASSYGENRAAYEQY; v_gene: TRBV6-5; j_gene: TRBJ2-7
CDR3aa: ASSFTRGGAGTEAF; v_gene: TRBV5-6; j_gene: TRBJ1-1
CDR3aa: ASSVRPNSYEQY; v_gene: TRBV9; j_gene: TRBJ2-7
CDR3aa: ASSESPTQNTEAF; v_gene: TRBV6-1; j_gene: TRBJ1-1
CDR3aa: ASSQVGQQVREQY; v_gene: TRBV4-1; j_gene: TRBJ2-7
CDR3aa: ASSLYRSGFIANEKLF; v_gene: TRBV28; j_gene: TRBJ1-4
CDR3aa: ASSSLSRQTQY; v_gene: TRBV28; j_gene: TRBJ2-5
CDR3aa: ASSLGQRNQPQH; v_gene: TRBV5-5; j_gene: TRBJ1-5
CDR3aa: ASSLDRFNTEAF; v_gene: TRBV5-4; j_gene: TRBJ1-1
CDR3aa: ASSTPTGTKTEAF; v_gene: TRBV9; j_gene: TRBJ1-1
CDR3aa: ASSPTGGPGNTIY; v_gene: TRBV11-3; j_gene: TRBJ1-3
CDR3aa: ASSSLAKVRNEQY; v_gene: TRBV7-2; j_gene: TRBJ2-7
CDR3aa: ASSSAGGQAYEQY; v_gene: TRBV7-2; j_gene: NA
CDR3aa: ASSRWGGNNEQF; v_gene: TRBV2; j_gene: TRBJ2-1
CDR3aa: AWSDGGPAKNIQY; v_gene: TRBV30; j_gene: TRBJ2-4
CDR3aa: ASSLWGKSNQPQH; v_gene: TRBV5-8; j_gene: TRBJ1-5
CDR3aa: ASSLPYRGLESNQPQH; v_gene: TRBV27; j_gene: TRBJ1-5
CDR3aa: ASSFSSGEQF; v_gene: TRBV7-9; j_gene: TRBJ2-1
CDR3aa: ASSLERGTGWY; v_gene: TRBV11-2; j_gene: TRBJ2-3
CDR3aa: ASSPRDPPYEQY; v_gene: TRBV19; j_gene: TRBJ2-7
CDR3aa: ASRNGVGNSPLH; v_gene: TRBV11-2; j_gene: TRBJ1-6
CDR3aa: ASSEPGQIYNEQF; v_gene: TRBV6-1; j_gene: TRBJ2-1
CDR3aa: ASGGAGSETQY; v_gene: TRBV19; j_gene: TRBJ2-5
CDR3aa: ASSFLRGAGELF; v_gene: TRBV5-4; j_gene: TRBJ2-2
CDR3aa: ASSQAAGSGVSSYNEQF; v_gene: TRBV4-3; j_gene: TRBJ2-1
CDR3aa: ASSPTSGRANEQY; v_gene: TRBV19; j_gene: TRBJ2-7
CDR3aa: ASSIPGRGRTGELF; v_gene: TRBV19; j_gene: TRBJ2-2